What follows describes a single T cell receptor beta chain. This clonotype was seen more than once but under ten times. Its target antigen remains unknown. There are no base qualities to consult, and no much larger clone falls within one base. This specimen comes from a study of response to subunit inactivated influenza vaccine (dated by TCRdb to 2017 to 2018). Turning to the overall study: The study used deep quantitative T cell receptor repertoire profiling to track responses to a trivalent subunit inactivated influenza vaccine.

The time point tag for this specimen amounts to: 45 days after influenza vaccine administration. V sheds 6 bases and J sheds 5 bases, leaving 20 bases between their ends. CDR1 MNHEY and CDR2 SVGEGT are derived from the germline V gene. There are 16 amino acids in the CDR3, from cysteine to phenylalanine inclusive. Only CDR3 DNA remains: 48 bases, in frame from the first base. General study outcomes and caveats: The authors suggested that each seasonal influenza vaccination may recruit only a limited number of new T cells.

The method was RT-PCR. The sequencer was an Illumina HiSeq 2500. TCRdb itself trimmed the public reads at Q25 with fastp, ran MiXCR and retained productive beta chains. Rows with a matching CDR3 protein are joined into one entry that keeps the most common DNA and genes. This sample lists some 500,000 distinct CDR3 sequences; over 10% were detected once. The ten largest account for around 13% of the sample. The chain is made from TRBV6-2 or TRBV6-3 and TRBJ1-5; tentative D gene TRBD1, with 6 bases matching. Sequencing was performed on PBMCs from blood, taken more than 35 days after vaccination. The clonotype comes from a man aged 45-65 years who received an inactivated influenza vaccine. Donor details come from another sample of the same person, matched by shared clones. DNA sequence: TGTGCCAGCAGGCCTAAGGGGGGGCACGGGTATCAGCCCCAGCATTTT. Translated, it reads CASRPKGGHGYQPQHF.